These T cell receptor beta chains were read from a single sample in a study of Graves' ophthalmopathy and Graves' hyperthyroidism. One entry per CDR3 protein results from TCRdb running MiXCR on the multiplex PCR reads. The top ten clones hold over 2.5% of a sample with hundreds of thousands of distinct CDR3 sequences, roughly two fifths of them seen once. Material for sequencing was peripheral blood. The receptors derive from an adult man with Graves' ophthalmopathy. Each CDR3 is given with its conserved first and last residue. A D gene is named only where the DNA matches it firmly. Size is omitted from some rows. Given values are once, few, many or a class for expanded clones.

J gene | D gene | V gene | clone size | CDR3 protein | CDR3 DNA
TRBJ1-6 | - | TRBV6-4 | - | CASTGHLSSYNSPLHF | TGTGCCAGCACGGGACACTTGAGCTCCTATAATTCACCCCTCCACTTT
TRBJ1-1 | - | TRBV6-1 | few | CASSEGGRTEAFF | TGTGCCAGCAGTGAAGGGGGGCGCACTGAAGCTTTCTTT
TRBJ1-2 | - | TRBV7-9 | many | CASSHAPESGYTF | TGTGCCAGCAGCCACGCCCCTGAGTCTGGCTACACCTTC
TRBJ1-2 | - | TRBV5-1 | many | CASSFSGDGYTF | TGCGCCAGCAGCTTTTCGGGGGATGGCTACACCTTC
TRBJ2-5 | - | TRBV5-1 | - | CASSWGDRAETQYF | TGCGCCAGCAGCTGGGGGGACAGAGCGGAGACCCAGTACTTC
TRBJ2-7 | - | TRBV19 | many | CASSFQDAEQYF | TGTGCCAGTAGTTTCCAGGACGCCGAGCAGTACTTC
TRBJ1-4 | - | TRBV7-2 | many | CASSPRGGEGEKLFF | TGTGCCAGCAGCCCCCGAGGCGGGGAGGGCGAAAAACTGTTTTTT
TRBJ2-7 | TRBD1 | TRBV2 | - | CASTPGQVEQYF | TGTGCCAGCACACCGGGACAGGTCGAGCAGTACTTC
TRBJ2-7 | TRBD2 | TRBV12-3/TRBV12-4 | - | CASTPGLAETYEQYF | TGTGCCAGCACCCCGGGACTAGCGGAGACCTACGAGCAGTACTTC
TRBJ1-1 | - | TRBV30 | few | CAWIKLGTEAFF | TGTGCCTGGATTAAACTGGGCACTGAAGCTTTCTTT
TRBJ2-2 | TRBD2 | TRBV5-5 | - | CASTRLAGVNTGELFF | TGTGCCAGCACCCGGCTAGCGGGAGTTAACACCGGGGAGCTGTTTTTT
TRBJ2-7 | TRBD1 | TRBV10-3 | - | CAINPGQGVTHEQYF | TGTGCCATCAACCCTGGACAGGGGGTAACCCACGAGCAGTACTTC
TRBJ1-4 | TRBD1 | TRBV12-3/TRBV12-4 | many | CASSSGGNEKLFF | TGTGCCAGCAGTTCAGGGGGCAATGAAAAACTGTTTTTT
TRBJ2-7 | TRBD1 | TRBV7-9 | - | CASSSTNPSSGGDTYEQYF | TGTGCCAGCAGCTCCACGAACCCTTCTTCAGGGGGCGATACCTACGAGCAGTACTTC
TRBJ2-7 | - | TRBV2 | - | CASTRGGEQCF | TGTGCCAGCACCCGCGGGGGCGAGCAGTGCTTC
TRBJ2-5 | - | TRBV7-8 | many | CASSPTEIQETQYF | TGTGCCAGCAGCCCGACAGAAATCCAAGAGACCCAGTACTTC
TRBJ2-7 | - | TRBV5-1 | many | CASSFTGITEQYF | TGCGCCAGCAGCTTTACCGGGATCACCGAGCAGTACTTC
TRBJ2-7 | - | TRBV7-3 | few | CASSIQGSSGEQYF | TGTGCCAGCAGCATACAGGGCTCTTCTGGCGAGCAGTACTTC
TRBJ2-7 | - | TRBV5-8 | - | CASSRPVGEGEQYF | TGTGCCAGCAGTCGCCCCGTGGGGGAAGGCGAGCAGTACTTC
TRBJ2-7 | TRBD1 | TRBV20-1 | many | CSAKGDRDYEQYF | TGCAGTGCTAAAGGGGACAGGGACTACGAGCAGTACTTC
TRBJ2-7 | TRBD2 | TRBV11-2 | - | CASSLTAAGGRYEQYF | TGTGCCAGCAGCCTCACTGCGGCGGGAGGGCGGTACGAGCAGTACTTC
TRBJ2-5 | - | TRBV20-1 | - | CSAQEGQYF | TGCAGTGCTCAAGAGGGACAGTACTTC
TRBJ2-5 | TRBD1 | TRBV7-9 | - | CASSRLGTVQETQYF | TGCGCCAGCAGCCGCTTAGGGACAGTGCAAGAGACCCAGTACTTC
TRBJ1-1 | TRBD1 | TRBV15 | many | CATSRVNRGMNTEAFF | TGTGCCACCAGCAGAGTAAACAGGGGTATGAACACTGAAGCTTTCTTT
TRBJ1-2 | - | TRBV7-9 | many | CASRYTGTSGYTF | TGTGCCAGCAGGTATACAGGGACGAGCGGCTACACCTTC
TRBJ1-2 | TRBD1 | TRBV7-9 | - | CASRTTGGYTF | TGTGCCAGCAGGACGACAGGGGGCTACACCTTC
TRBJ2-7 | - | TRBV7-8 | many | CASSLYPSEQYF | TGTGCCAGCAGCTTATATCCTTCCGAGCAGTACTTC
TRBJ2-2 | TRBD1 | TRBV24-1 | many | CATSASRTGDTGELFF | TGTGCCACCAGTGCCTCTCGGACAGGAGATACCGGGGAGCTGTTTTTT
TRBJ1-1 | - | TRBV20-1 | - | CSAQPGIDTEAFF | TGCAGTGCCCAGCCCGGGATTGACACTGAAGCTTTCTTT
TRBJ2-7 | - | TRBV6-5 | - | CASSYHGLRYSYEQCF | TGTGCCAGCAGTTACCACGGACTTCGGTACTCCTACGAGCAGTGCTTC
TRBJ2-2 | TRBD2 | TRBV2 | - | CASRPPGLVRTGELFF | TGTGCCAGCAGGCCCCCGGGACTAGTTCGCACCGGGGAGCTGTTTTTT
TRBJ2-7 | TRBD2 | TRBV7-3 | - | CASSPSGRTTGEQYF | TGTGCCAGCAGCCCCAGCGGGAGGACCACCGGGGAGCAGTACTTC
TRBJ1-6 | - | TRBV6-5 | - | CVSTPDTSRSALHF | TGTGTCAGCACCCCGGACACTTCTCGATCAGCCCTCCACTTT
TRBJ2-7 | - | TRBV13 | many | CASSRGQGTYEQYF | TGTGCCAGCAGCCGTGGTCAGGGAACCTACGAGCAGTACTTC
TRBJ1-1 | - | TRBV2 | many | CASSVQPRVGTEAFF | TGTGCCAGCAGTGTCCAGCCCCGAGTGGGAACTGAAGCTTTCTTT
TRBJ1-3 | - | TRBV20-1 | many | CSARAATDGNTIYF | TGCAGTGCTAGAGCTGCGACGGACGGAAACACCATATATTTT
TRBJ1-1 | - | TRBV29-1 | - | CSVDKGRNTEAFF | TGCAGCGTGGACAAGGGACGGAACACTGAAGCTTTCTTT
TRBJ2-5 | - | TRBV6-4 | many | CASSDSTKETQYF | TGTGCCAGCAGTGACTCGACTAAAGAGACCCAGTACTTC
TRBJ2-5 | TRBD1 | TRBV6-5 | few | CASSPGTGEQETQYF | TGTGCCAGCAGCCCGGGGACAGGGGAGCAAGAGACCCAGTACTTC
TRBJ1-1 | TRBD1 | TRBV11-2 | many | CASSQGQGGRGTEAFF | TGTGCCAGCAGCCAAGGACAGGGGGGTCGGGGCACTGAAGCTTTCTTT
TRBJ1-1 | TRBD1 | TRBV12-5 | many | CASGTSGGTEAFF | TGTGCTAGTGGTACCTCAGGGGGAACTGAAGCTTTCTTT
TRBJ2-6 | - | TRBV5-4 | many | CASSSLAQSAGANVLTF | TGTGCCAGCAGCTCGCTAGCGCAGTCGGCTGGGGCCAACGTCCTGACTTTC
TRBJ1-1 | - | TRBV4-2 | - | CASSQEPLGTEAFF | TGTGCCAGCAGCCAAGAACCCCTGGGCACTGAAGCTTTCTTT
TRBJ2-6 | TRBD1 | TRBV19 | many | CASSVRQGMAGANVLTF | TGTGCCAGTAGTGTCCGACAGGGGATGGCTGGGGCCAACGTCCTGACTTTC
TRBJ2-2 | TRBD2 | TRBV10-3 | many | CASSLRGTSGTDTGELFF | TGTGCCAGCAGCCTACGGGGGACTAGCGGGACCGACACCGGGGAGCTGTTTTTT
TRBJ2-3 | - | TRBV2 | - | CASSGTAASTDTQYF | TGTGCCAGCAGTGGTACAGCCGCTAGCACAGATACGCAGTATTTT
TRBJ2-6 | TRBD2 | TRBV20-1 | many | CSASVAGESSGANVLTF | TGCAGTGCTAGTGTTGCGGGGGAAAGCTCTGGGGCCAACGTCCTGACTTTC
TRBJ2-2 | TRBD1 | TRBV19 | - | CASSIGTADTGELFF | TGTGCCAGTAGTATTGGGACAGCGGACACCGGGGAGCTGTTTTTT
TRBJ2-1 | - | TRBV29-1 | few | CSVDAGSNEQFF | TGCAGCGTTGATGCAGGGTCCAATGAGCAGTTCTTC
TRBJ1-2 | - | TRBV2 | - | CASKGRGGHYGYTF | TGTGCCAGCAAGGGCCGGGGGGGGCACTATGGCTACACCTTC
TRBJ2-7 | - | TRBV24-1 | - | CASSSVGATNYEQYF | TGTGCCAGCAGCTCGGTGGGGGCCACTAATTACGAGCAGTACTTC